These 14 T cell receptor beta chains came from one sample sequenced in a study of shared clonotypes between healthy human individuals. Terminally differentiated effector memory CD45RA+ cells were excluded from the naive CD8 cells, which were CD45RO-negative and positively selected for CCR7. The repertoire was sequenced with immunoSEQ multiplex PCR; TCRdb's copy has only in-frame clones and lacks some. The sample lists around 2,000,000 clones; roughly 94% were seen once. The sequenced sample was naive CD8+ T cells sorted from blood. These receptors came from a young man in good health.

CDR3 coding DNA: TGTGCCAGCAGCTTCGAGACGGACTGGGGAGATACGCAGTATTTT. It yields the protein CASSFETDWGDTQYF. This chain connects TRBV5-6 to TRBJ2-3, with D possibly TRBD2 on 5 matching bases. Germline-derived CDR1 and CDR2 are SGHDT and YYEEEE. This CDR3 is built from 15 residues. V was clipped by 2 bases and J by 5 bases, with 15 bases between them. Variable domain in full (rest from reference TRBV5-6 and TRBJ2-3): DAGVTQSPTHLIKTRGQQVTLRCSPKSGHDTVSWYQQALGQGPQFIFQYYEEEERQRGNFPDRFSGHQFPNYSSELNVNALLLGDSALYLCASSFETDWGDTQYFGPGTRLTVL.

The chain joins TRBV9 to TRBJ2-1, with 8 bases that match TRBD1. The CDR3 has 17 residues. Unmatched junction bases numbered 10, after V lost 0 bases and J lost 5 bases. Germline lookup yields CDR1 SGDLS and CDR2 YYNGEE. The CDR3 protein is CASSVVPGGFLNNEQFF. CDR3 DNA: TGTGCCAGCAGCGTAGTCCCAGGGGGCTTCCTCAACAATGAGCAGTTCTTC.

This CDR3 is CASSPGGTIEAFF. CDR3 in DNA: TGTGCCAGCAGCCCAGGAGGTACTATTGAAGCTTTCTTT. V gene TRBV5-6 combines with J gene TRBJ1-1; D is unresolved. Germline CDR1 is SGHDT and CDR2 is YYEEEE. V was clipped by 4 bases and J by 7 bases, with 14 bases between them. The length of the CDR3 is 13 residues. The whole variable domain, remainder taken from reference TRBV5-6 and TRBJ1-1, is DAGVTQSPTHLIKTRGQQVTLRCSPKSGHDTVSWYQQALGQGPQFIFQYYEEEERQRGNFPDRFSGHQFPNYSSELNVNALLLGDSALYLCASSPGGTIEAFFGQGTRLTVV.

This chain joins TRBV5-1 and TRBJ1-1; unclear D gene. Germline V CDR1 and CDR2: SGHRS, YFSETQ. CDR3 length equals 13 residues. Trimming took 4 bases from V and 5 from J, leaving 12 bases between them. The CDR3 reads CASSLTVPTEAFF. CDR3 coding DNA: TGCGCCAGCAGCCTGACTGTCCCTACTGAAGCTTTCTTT.

This chain uses TRBV18 with TRBJ2-7; D ambiguous. CDR3 length: 13 amino acids. In germline, CDR1 is KGHSH, CDR2 LQKENI. V lost 5 bases and J 2 bases, leaving 10 bases between the germline ends. The CDR3 sequence: CASSFRPTYEQYF. As DNA, the CDR3 is TGTGCCAGCTCATTCCGGCCCACCTACGAGCAGTACTTC.

The chain recombines TRBV14 with TRBJ2-3, with no clear D. Per germline, CDR1 SGHDN and CDR2 FVKESK. The CDR3 length is 16 residues. The V end was cut by 1 base, the J end by 5 bases, with 16 bases between. Here the CDR3 reads CASSQVSGTPRDTQYF. The CDR3 region has the DNA TGTGCCAGCAGCCAAGTCTCGGGCACGCCGCGAGATACGCAGTATTTT.

This clone was seen a handful of times. The V gene is TRBV5-1, the J gene TRBJ1-1; a weak D match, TRBD1 (5 bases). This CDR3 comprises 16 residues. Germline values: CDR1 SGHRS, CDR2 YFSETQ. The V end was cut by 5 bases, the J end by 4 bases, with 21 bases between. CDR3 sequence (DNA): TGCGCCAGCAGGGAAAGGCAGGGAGAATTAGGCACTGAAGCTTTCTTT. Translation: CASRERQGELGTEAFF.

Worth noting for this clone: One end of the junction does not line up with germline, which may come from a read error. The rearrangement joins TRBV7-7 to TRBJ2-1, with D perhaps matching TRBD1 or TRBD2 (5 bases each). The CDR3 length is 13 residues. CDR1 SSHAT and CDR2 FNYEAQ come from the germline V gene (reference sequence). In DNA, the CDR3 is TGTGCTAGCAGCTTATGGGGGTACAATGAGCAGTTCTTC. This sequence encodes CASSLWGYNEQFF.

The CDR3 coding sequence is TGTGCCAGTACGGGCGAGCAGTACTTC. Translation gives CASTGEQYF. V gene TRBV21-1 combines with J gene TRBJ2-7; the DNA was not compared with TRBD2, the D call given in the table. TRBV21-1 is shown as a pseudogene. The length of the CDR3 is 9 residues.

The V call is TRBV5-6, the J call TRBJ2-3, with 14 bases matching TRBD2. Germline V lookup: CDR1 SGHDT, CDR2 YYEEEE. J lost 3 bases, V lost 4 bases, and 10 bases had no gene match. The CDR3 length is 18 residues. Here the CDR3 DNA reads TGTGCCAGCAGCACGACTAGCGGGGGGGCTCGTAGGACAGATACGCAGTATTTT. As protein: CASSTTSGGARRTDTQYF.

The V and J genes are TRBV6-5 and TRBJ2-2, with D unclear. Trimming took 7 bases from V and 1 from J, leaving 4 bases between them. The length of the CDR3 is 12 residues. Germline assignment: CDR1 MNHEY and CDR2 SVGAGI. The CDR3 DNA is TGTGCCAGCACCCAGAACACCGGGGAGCTGTTTTTT. This gives the protein CASTQNTGELFF.

V usage is TRBV4-3 and J usage is TRBJ1-4, with D unclear. V was clipped by 0 bases and J by 7 bases, with 12 bases between them. The CDR3 spans 15 residues. Per the germline V gene, CDR1 is LGHNA and CDR2 is YSLEER. CDR3 region: CASSQDRGSGEKLFF. DNA for the CDR3: TGCGCCAGCAGCCAAGATCGAGGATCAGGTGAAAAACTGTTTTTT.

J is TRBJ2-5 and V is TRBV18; 8 nucleotides agree with TRBD1. Losses at the gene ends were 2 bases for V and 4 bases for J; bases not matched to a gene: 0. This CDR3 region has 13 residues. Germline CDR1 and CDR2: KGHSH and LQKENI. Written as DNA, the CDR3 is TGTGCCAGCTCACCAACAGGGGGAGAGACCCAGTACTTC. Its protein is CASSPTGGETQYF. The variable domain in full, with the rest retrieved from reference TRBV18 and TRBJ2-5, is NAGVMQNPRHLVRRRGQEARLRCSPMKGHSHVYWYRQLPEEGLKFMVYLQKENIIDESGMPKERFSAEFPKEGPSILRIQQVVRGDSAAYFCASSPTGGETQYFGPGTRLLVL.

This clone came up once. The gene calls are TRBV6-5 and TRBJ2-1; D is uncertain. Germline CDR1 is MNHEY and CDR2 is SVGAGI. Trimming pared 9 bases from V and 4 bases from J, leaving 13 bases between. CDR3 length equals 13 residues. CDR3 region: CASSMGFYNEQFF. The DNA of the CDR3 is TGTGCCAGTTCCATGGGTTTTTACAATGAGCAGTTCTTC.